This TCR beta chain emerged from a study of T cell changes during pregnancy in multiple sclerosis. Profiled with immunoSEQ multiplex PCR; TCRdb holds only in-frame clones, not every one. The sample lists tens of thousands of clones, 91% occurring once. The CDR3 is 15 residues long. The ends lost 9 bases at V and 4 bases at J; junction bases unmatched: 13. Germline V gene lookup returns CDR1 SNHLY and CDR2 FYNNEI. The clonotype comes from a female donor with multiple sclerosis, enrolled in a pregnancy study. This specimen consisted of CD8+ T cells from peripheral blood mononuclear cells, obtained after pregnancy. This rearrangement joins TRBV2 to TRBJ2-5; 8 bases line up with TRBD1. The CDR3 spells CARQTATGAGETQYF. The CDR3 nucleotides read TGTGCCAGACAGACCGCGACAGGGGCTGGAGAGACCCAGTACTTC.